The 3 T cell receptor beta chains given below trace back to one sample, sequenced in a study of T cells in Graves' hyperthyroidism and ophthalmopathy. Template material for amplifying TCR beta CDR3 regions consisted of RNA transcripts. Primed by the HTBI set, a first-round RT-PCR was run on the TCR CDR3. Via MiXCR, TCRdb re-called the multiplex PCR reads, giving one row per CDR3 protein. The sample has some 300,000 distinct CDR3 sequences; roughly 19% are singletons. What was sequenced was blood. All receptors derive from a man between 50 and 59 years old with Graves' ophthalmopathy.

Ten or more counts support this clonotype. V gene TRBV3-1 combines with J gene TRBJ2-1, with D possibly matching TRBD1 (5 bases). The V and J ends lost 10 bases and 0 bases respectively, with 10 bases between them. Germline V gene lookup returns CDR1 LGHDT and CDR2 YNNKEL (reference sequence). The CDR3 runs 13 residues. CDR3 amino acids: CAIGTGSYNEQFF. The CDR3 bases are TGTGCCATAGGTACAGGCTCCTACAATGAGCAGTTCTTC.

Comment on this clonotype: A much bigger clone sits one base away, suggesting this may be a read error. This rearrangement joins TRBV30 to TRBJ2-7, with 8 nucleotides matching TRBD1. CDR1 and CDR2 (germline): GTSNPN, SVGIG (reference sequence). Trimming removed 2 bases from V and 3 bases from J; junction bases left unmatched: 6. This CDR3 contains 14 residues. The CDR3 DNA sequence: TGTGCCTGGAGTCAGGGGGCTGGAGGCTACGAGCAGTACTTC. Its translation: CAWSQGAGGYEQYF.

This chain links TRBV19 with TRBJ2-7; D gene unclear. This CDR3 comprises 15 residues. Germline CDR1 LNHDA, CDR2 SQIVND (reference sequence). Trimming removed 1 base from V and 9 bases from J, with 19 bases in between. The CDR3 bases are TGTGCCAGTAGTATAGCAGGAGACCAGGCTACGGGGCAGTACTTC. Encoded protein: CASSIAGDQATGQYF. Full variable domain (remainder filled in from reference TRBV19 and TRBJ2-7): DGGITQSPKYLFRKEGQNVTLSCEQNLNHDAMYWYRQDPGQGLRLIYYSQIVNDFQKGDIAEGYSVSREKKESFPLTVTSAQKNPTAFYLCASSIAGDQATGQYFGPGTRLTVT.